The 12 T cell receptor beta chains in this list originate from one sample, sequenced in a study of blood T cells in healthy people across ages. Through a sample-barcoded 5' primer and a J-beta primer mix, a second PCR was run for roughly 6 to 12 cycles. TCRdb re-derived calls from the 5' RACE reads in MiXCR, one entry per CDR3 protein. The table lists 1.5 million or so distinct CDR3 sequences, around 42% of them singletons. Sequenced: blood. The origin of the receptors is a woman between 18 and 29 years old in good health.

V and J are TRBV4-3 and TRBJ2-3, with D maybe TRBD1 (6 bases). Trimming shortened V by 4 bases and J by 2 bases, and 13 bases separated the two germline ends. Germline V gene lookup returns CDR1 LGHNA and CDR2 YSLEER. The CDR3 has 15 residues. DNA of the CDR3: TGCGCCAGCAGCCCAAGACAGGCGATCACAGATACGCAGTATTTT. Its translation: CASSPRQAITDTQYF.

This clonotype has just a few counts. The chain joins TRBV6-5 to TRBJ2-7; 9 bases are shared with TRBD2. There are 15 residues in the CDR3. In germline, CDR1 is MNHEY, CDR2 SVGAGI. The ends lost 2 bases at V and 6 bases at J; junction bases unmatched: 8. The CDR3 nucleotides read TGTGCCAGCAGTTACGGCGGGGGGGCCAATGCCGAGCAGTACTTC. Translating it yields CASSYGGGANAEQYF.

This clonotype was counted only a few times. The rearrangement joins TRBV20-1 to TRBJ2-1; TRBD2 might be the D (6 bases). CDR3 length: 15 residues. The V and J ends lost 5 bases and 7 bases respectively, with 21 bases between them. Germline CDR1 reads DFQATT; CDR2 reads SNEGSKA (reference sequence). CDR3 DNA sequence: TGCAGTGCTTTCTCGGGAGACGCTCTAGAGAATGAGCAGTTCTTC. Its protein is CSAFSGDALENEQFF.

This clonotype was picked up a small number of times. The chain couples TRBV29-1 to TRBJ2-3, with 8 bases that match TRBD1. Germline CDR1 reads SQVTM; CDR2 reads ANQGSEA. Losses at the gene ends were 6 bases for V and 3 bases for J; bases not matched to a gene: 11. The CDR3 runs to 15 residues. The chain's CDR3 is CSVETGAIGTDTQYF. DNA of the CDR3: TGCAGCGTGGAGACAGGGGCTATTGGTACAGATACGCAGTATTTT.

The CDR3 is CASTTGTSGAHRFF. The DNA of the CDR3 is TGTGCCAGTACTACCGGGACTAGCGGGGCGCATAGGTTCTTC. The J gene is TRBJ2-1, the V gene TRBV12-3 or TRBV12-4; 13 bases fit TRBD2. Trimming cost V 9 bases and J 15 bases; bases outside gene matches: 14. This CDR3 is 14 amino acids long.

The chain couples TRBV4-1 to TRBJ1-5; D remains ambiguous. The CDR3 is 15 residues long. CDR1 is MGHRA, CDR2 YSYEKL, per germline. V was clipped by 4 bases and J by 5 bases, with 15 bases between them. The CDR3 sequence: CASSPQREGDQPQHF. The DNA of the CDR3 is TGCGCCAGCAGCCCCCAACGGGAGGGAGATCAGCCCCAGCATTTT.

This clonotype was recorded many times. The rearrangement links TRBV10-3 to TRBJ2-5; TRBD1 might be the D (5 bases). The CDR3 is 14 residues long. Between the trimmed V and J ends, which lost 6 bases and 0 bases, there was a span of 11 bases. Germline CDR1 and CDR2: ENHRY and SYGVKD. CDR3 nucleotide sequence: TGTGCCATCAGACCGACAGAGTACCAAGAGACCCAGTACTTC. Translated, it gives CAIRPTEYQETQYF.

The chain carries TRBV20-1 and TRBJ2-7; 7 bases align to TRBD2. Germline CDR1 is DFQATT and CDR2 is SNEGSKA (reference sequence). Trimming cost V 6 bases and J 0 bases; bases outside gene matches: 2. The CDR3 covers 12 residues. The CDR3 loop is CSAGGSSYEQYF. The CDR3 nucleotides read TGCAGTGCAGGCGGGAGCTCCTACGAGCAGTACTTC.

This clonotype appeared a few times. This chain links TRBV28 with TRBJ2-1, with D hard to call. This CDR3 spans 13 amino acids. V was cut by 5 bases and J by 6 bases, with 11 bases left in between. CDR1 and CDR2 (germline): MDHEN, SYDVKM. CDR3 sequence reads: CASSAPTVNEQFF. The CDR3 bases are TGTGCCAGCAGTGCCCCCACAGTCAATGAGCAGTTCTTC.

Concerning this clonotype itself: Being one base from a much bigger clone, this may be a read error. J is TRBJ2-5 and V is TRBV29-1, with 7 bases lining up with TRBD1. Germline CDR1 reads SQVTM; CDR2 reads ANQGSEA. The CDR3 consists of 14 residues. V lost 6 bases to trimming and J lost 4 bases; unmatched junction nucleotides: 11. The CDR3, as DNA: TGCAGCGTGGCCGGGACAGAGGCATCAGAGACCCAGTACTTC. Protein: CSVAGTEASETQYF. Complete variable domain (other parts from reference TRBV29-1 and TRBJ2-5): SAVISQKPSRDICQRGTSLTIQCQVDSQVTMMFWYRQQPGQSLTLIATANQGSEATYESGFVIDKFPISRPNLTFSTLTVSNMSPEDSSIYLCSVAGTEASETQYFGPGTRLLVL.

This sequence joins TRBV6-4 and TRBJ1-1, with 7 positions matching TRBD1. This CDR3 has 14 amino acids. Germline CDR1 reads MRHNA; CDR2 reads SNTAGT. V trimming: 4 bases; J trimming: 4 bases; junction bases outside the gene matches: 6. In DNA, the CDR3 is TGTGCCAGCAGTGGGACCCAGGGGGTCACTGAAGCTTTCTTT. It specifies CASSGTQGVTEAFF.

V and J are TRBV15 and TRBJ2-1, with 8 bases aligning to TRBD2. V lost 4 bases and J lost 5; bases outside the gene matches: 10. The CDR3 has 16 amino acids. Germline lookup yields CDR1 LNHNV and CDR2 YYDKDF (reference sequence). The CDR3 nucleotides are TGTGCCACCAGCATCCCTGGGACTAGAGGGGACAATGAGCAGTTCTTC. Protein product: CATSIPGTRGDNEQFF. The full variable domain, completed using reference TRBV15 and TRBJ2-1, is DAMVIQNPRYQVTQFGKPVTLSCSQTLNHNVMYWYQQKSSQAPKLLFHYYDKDFNNEADTPDNFQSRRPNTSFCFLDIRSPGLGDTAMYLCATSIPGTRGDNEQFFGPGTRLTVL.